The 9 T cell receptor beta chains presented below share a single source sample, sequenced in a study of T cells in Graves' hyperthyroidism and ophthalmopathy. The investigators amplified TCR beta CDR3 regions from RNA transcripts. Initially, a first-round RT-PCR of the TCR CDR3 employed the HTBI primer set. MiXCR, applied by TCRdb to the multiplex PCR reads, yields one record per CDR3 protein. The table shows about 400,000 distinct CDR3 sequences, with around 14% occurring only once. The source material was blood. These receptors came from a woman aged 18-29 years with Graves' hyperthyroidism that later progressed to Graves' ophthalmopathy.

Ten or more counts support this clonotype. The rearrangement joins TRBV20-1 to TRBJ2-7, with a possible D match to TRBD2 (6 bases). The CDR3 runs to 15 residues. The V end lost 3 bases, the J end lost 5 bases, and 20 bases lay between the germline ends. The germline V gene has CDR1 DFQATT and CDR2 SNEGSKA (reference sequence). CDR3 nucleotide sequence: TGCAGTGCTAGGGAGGTTGACGGGAGTCGGAACGAGCAGTACTTC. It translates to CSAREVDGSRNEQYF.

This clonotype showed up many times. The chain links TRBV15 to TRBJ1-5; D not certain. CDR1 is LNHNV, CDR2 YYDKDF, per germline (reference sequence). The V end lost 4 bases, the J end lost 1 base, and 8 bases lay between the germline ends. The CDR3 is 14 amino acids. This CDR3 reads CATSTGISNQPQHF. CDR3 DNA sequence: TGTGCCACCAGCACTGGGATCAGCAATCAGCCCCAGCATTTT.

This clonotype has ten or more counts. The J gene is TRBJ2-7, the V gene TRBV2; D is possibly TRBD1 (5 bases). V lost 1 base and J 1 base, leaving 11 bases between the germline ends. The CDR3 has 15 amino acids. Germline CDR1 is SNHLY and CDR2 is FYNNEI. The CDR3, as DNA: TGTGCCAGCAGTGAAGGGGGCGTAGGTTCCTACGAGCAGTACTTC. Translation: CASSEGGVGSYEQYF.

Many counts were recorded for this clonotype. The CDR3 sequence is CASSSRDRVFSGELFF. CDR3 nucleotide sequence: TGTGCCAGCAGCTCCCGGGACAGGGTGTTTTCCGGGGAGCTGTTTTTT. The chain couples TRBV7-2 to TRBJ2-2; 9 bases align to TRBD1. Germline CDR1 SGHTA, CDR2 FQGNSA. The CDR3 spans 16 residues. With 4 bases clipped from V and 6 bases from J, the junction kept 9 bases outside the gene matches.

At least ten counts were recorded for this clonotype. The V and J genes are TRBV2 and TRBJ2-7; unclear D gene. V lost 6 bases and J 4 bases, leaving 10 bases between the germline ends. Germline V gene sequence: CDR1 SNHLY, CDR2 FYNNEI. The CDR3 spans 12 residues. The DNA for the CDR3 is TGTGCCAGCAGACCTGACAATTACGAGCAGTACTTC. This sequence encodes CASRPDNYEQYF.

In this sample, this clonotype turned up many times. V gene TRBV7-9 combines with J gene TRBJ2-3, with TRBD1 identical over 12 bases. Germline CDR1 and CDR2: SEHNR and FQNEAQ (reference sequence). With V trimmed by 5 bases and J by 0 bases, 9 bases remained unmatched. The CDR3 has 18 amino acids. The CDR3 here is CASSRAGQGAGSTDTQYF. CDR3 DNA: TGTGCCAGCAGCCGCGCGGGACAGGGGGCAGGAAGCACAGATACGCAGTATTTT.

This clonotype was detected ten times or more. The J gene is TRBJ2-1, the V gene TRBV6-6; 7 nucleotides line up with TRBD2. The CDR3 runs 16 residues. The junction had 10 bases not matched to a gene; V was cut back by 2 bases and J by 6 bases. Germline V gene data show CDR1 as MNHNY and CDR2 as SVGAGI (reference sequence). The CDR3 reads CASSYGSRWGGNEQFF. The CDR3 coding sequence is TGTGCCAGCAGTTACGGGTCGCGGTGGGGGGGCAATGAGCAGTTCTTC.

This clonotype has a count of ten or more. This sequence joins TRBV30 and TRBJ2-1; possible D gene TRBD2, 6 bases. The CDR3 has 13 residues. The germline CDR1 and CDR2 sequences are GTSNPN and SVGIG (reference sequence). Trimming pared 0 bases from V and 9 bases from J, leaving 12 bases between. The CDR3 protein is CAWSVGGGSEQFF. In DNA form, the CDR3 reads TGTGCCTGGAGTGTGGGGGGAGGAAGTGAGCAGTTCTTC.

This clonotype came up many times. The genes are TRBV9 and TRBJ2-7; D not certain. Trimming took 7 bases from V and 4 from J, leaving 0 bases between them. Germline lookup yields CDR1 SGDLS and CDR2 YYNGEE. This CDR3 contains 8 residues. The CDR3 sequence is CASYEQYF. DNA of the CDR3: TGTGCCAGCTACGAGCAGTACTTC.